This is a list of T cell receptor beta chains from one sample in a study of response to subunit inactivated influenza vaccine. TCRdb analysed the RT-PCR reads with MiXCR anew, one entry per CDR3 protein. The sample holds more than 500,000 distinct CDR3 sequences; approximately 11% are singletons and the top ten take roughly 9.6%. This sample also appeared in a second study, on T cells expressing NK-cell markers.

Sequencing was performed on PBMCs from blood, taken on the day of vaccination. These receptors all stem from a middle-aged man who received an inactivated influenza vaccine. Each CDR3 is given with its conserved first and last residue. A D gene is named only where the DNA matches it firmly. Clone size is shown for a subset of rows, as once, few, many or a class of expanded clone.

TRBJ2-5	-	-	TRBV11-2	TGTGCCAGCAGCGGGGACATACAAGAGACCCAGTACTTC	CASSGDIQETQYF
TRBJ1-1	-	TRBD1	TRBV4-1	TGCGCCAGCAGCCCGCACTGGGGGACAGGGATTCGGACTGAAGCTTTCTTT	CASSPHWGTGIRTEAFF
TRBJ2-5	few	-	TRBV7-2	TGTGCCAGCACCAAGCGCCAGGGGTACCAAGAGACCCAGTACTTC	CASTKRQGYQETQYF
TRBJ2-1	-	TRBD2	TRBV20-1	TGCAGTGCTAGAGGACTAGCGGGGGGTTATGAGCAGTTCTTC	CSARGLAGGYEQFF
TRBJ2-1	few	TRBD1	TRBV9	TGTGCCAGCAGCGCGAGGCCAAACCCCGGGACAGGCTCCTACAATGAGCAGTTCTTC	CASSARPNPGTGSYNEQFF
TRBJ1-5	-	-	TRBV5-1	TGCGCCAGCAGCTTGGCACTCGGAGGTCAGCCCCAGCATTTT	CASSLALGGQPQHF
TRBJ1-2	few	TRBD1	TRBV19	TGTGCCAGTAGGTTCCAGGGGGCTGGATATGGCTACACCTTC	CASRFQGAGYGYTF
TRBJ2-1	few	-	TRBV5-1	TGCGCCAGCAGCTTGGTTGGGACGGGGATTAATGAGCAGTTCTTC	CASSLVGTGINEQFF
TRBJ2-5	-	-	TRBV7-8	TGTGCCAGCAGCTTAGCGGGTTTCGGGAATCTAAAGACCCAGTACTTC	CASSLAGFGNLKTQYF
TRBJ1-6	few	-	TRBV5-1	TGCGCCAGCACGCCGGGTAATTCACCCCTCCACTTT	CASTPGNSPLHF
TRBJ1-5	many	-	TRBV6-6	TGTGCCAGCAGTTGGGGGATCAGTCAGCCCCAGCATTTT	CASSWGISQPQHF
TRBJ2-7	-	TRBD2	TRBV4-3	TGCGCCAGCAGCCAATGGACTAGTCCGTCCTACGAGCAGTACTTC	CASSQWTSPSYEQYF
TRBJ2-1	-	-	TRBV2	TGTGCCAGCACCTCCAACTACAATGAGCAGTTCTTC	CASTSNYNEQFF
TRBJ2-7	many	TRBD1	TRBV5-1	TGCGCCAGCAGCTCACAGGGGTACTTCGACGAGCAGTACTTC	CASSSQGYFDEQYF
TRBJ2-3	many	TRBD2	TRBV20-1	TGCAGTCCACTAGCGGGAGGATATCCAGATACGCAGTATTTT	CSPLAGGYPDTQYF
TRBJ1-5	many	-	TRBV20-1	TGCAGTGCTAGAGATTTCGACGGTGTAAGGGGTCAGCCCCAGCATTTT	CSARDFDGVRGQPQHF
TRBJ2-5	few	TRBD1	TRBV11-2	TGTGCCAGCAGCTCTGGACAGGGGCTAGAGACCCAGTACTTC	CASSSGQGLETQYF